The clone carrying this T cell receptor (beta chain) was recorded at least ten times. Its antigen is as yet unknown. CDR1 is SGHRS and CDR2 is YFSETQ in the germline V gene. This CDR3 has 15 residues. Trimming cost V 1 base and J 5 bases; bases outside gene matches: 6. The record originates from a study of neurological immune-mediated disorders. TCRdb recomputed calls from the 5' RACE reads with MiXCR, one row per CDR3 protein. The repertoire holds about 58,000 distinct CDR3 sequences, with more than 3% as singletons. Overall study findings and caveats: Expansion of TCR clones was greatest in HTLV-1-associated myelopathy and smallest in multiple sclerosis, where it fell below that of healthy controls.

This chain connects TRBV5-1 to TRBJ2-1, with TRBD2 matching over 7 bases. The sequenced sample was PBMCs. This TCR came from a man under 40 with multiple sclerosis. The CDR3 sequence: CASSLTGGLNNEQFF. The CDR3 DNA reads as TGCGCCAGCAGCTTGACCGGGGGGTTAAACAATGAGCAGTTCTTC.